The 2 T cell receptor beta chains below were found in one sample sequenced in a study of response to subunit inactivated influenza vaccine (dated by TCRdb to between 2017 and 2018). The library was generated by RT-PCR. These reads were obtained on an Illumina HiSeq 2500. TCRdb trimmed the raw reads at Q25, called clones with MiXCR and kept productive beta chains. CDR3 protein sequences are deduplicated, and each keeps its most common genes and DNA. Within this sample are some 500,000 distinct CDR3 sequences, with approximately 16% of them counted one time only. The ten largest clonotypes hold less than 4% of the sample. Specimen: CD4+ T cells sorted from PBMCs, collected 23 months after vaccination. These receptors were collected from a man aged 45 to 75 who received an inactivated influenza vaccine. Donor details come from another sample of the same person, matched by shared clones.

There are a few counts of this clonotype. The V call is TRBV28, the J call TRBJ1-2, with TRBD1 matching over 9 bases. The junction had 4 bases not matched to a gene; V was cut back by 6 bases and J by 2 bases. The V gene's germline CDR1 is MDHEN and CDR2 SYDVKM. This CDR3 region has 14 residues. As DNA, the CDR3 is TGTGCCAGCAGGGGGACAGGGCCGAACTATGGCTACACCTTC. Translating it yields CASRGTGPNYGYTF.

In nucleotides, the CDR3 is TGTGCCAGCAGTTTTTTTGGGTCCGGGGAGCTGTTTTTT. This sequence encodes CASSFFGSGELFF. The J gene is TRBJ2-2, the V gene TRBV12-3 or TRBV12-4, with no clear D. The CDR3 sequence is 13 residues long. V lost 3 bases and J lost 6, with 8 bases in between.